Ten or more counts support the clone carrying this T cell receptor beta chain. The data were obtained in a study of T cells in Graves' hyperthyroidism and ophthalmopathy. Researchers amplified the TCR beta CDR3 regions from RNA transcripts. The HTBI primer set drove a first-round RT-PCR of the TCR CDR3. Each CDR3 protein is one row after TCRdb ran MiXCR on the multiplex PCR reads. The sample comprises around 300,000 distinct CDR3 sequences, roughly an eighth of which are singletons, and 34% rests with the top ten. Germline lookup yields CDR1 ENHRY and CDR2 SYGVKD. The CDR3 is 16 amino acids. J gave up 4 bases and V 2 bases, and 8 bases lay outside the gene matches.

Source material: blood. The chain is built from TRBV10-3 and TRBJ1-2; 9 bases are shared with TRBD1. This clonotype was obtained from a woman aged 40 to 50 with Graves' ophthalmopathy. The CDR3, as DNA: TGTGCCATCAGTGAGCCCGGGACAGGGAGACCCTATGGCTACACCTTC. Amino acid sequence: CAISEPGTGRPYGYTF.